Reported below is one T cell receptor beta chain. Its antigen is undetermined. Clones were read by immunoSEQ multiplex PCR, and TCRdb kept only the in-frame ones, dropping some. The sample holds about 120,000 clones, approximately 94% seen once. The sequenced cases were selected for having the highest brain T cell transcript signatures. Patients received at least one anti-epileptic drug before surgery. The data were obtained in a study of brain T cells in children with intractable seizures. Overall study results and limits: Viral specificity was inferred only from CDR3 similarity; HCMV serostatus was unknown.

The CDR3 has 19 residues. Germline assignment: CDR1 SGHTA and CDR2 FQGNSA. The V gene end was trimmed by 4 bases and the J gene end by 2 bases; junction bases not matched to a gene: 12. This sequence was found in a boy less than two years old with hemimegalencephaly and intractable seizures. The V call is TRBV7-2, the J call TRBJ2-5, with TRBD2 matching over 14 bases. The input for sequencing was peripheral blood, taken at surgery. As DNA, the CDR3 is TGTGCCAGCAGCTCGACGATCGGACTAGCGGGAGGCGAACAAGAGACCCAGTACTTC. It encodes CASSSTIGLAGGEQETQYF.